This T cell receptor (beta chain) was obtained from a study of T cells in Graves' hyperthyroidism and ophthalmopathy. RNA transcripts provided the source from which TCR beta CDR3 regions were amplified. First-round RT-PCR targeting the TCR CDR3 was performed with the HTBI primer set. TCRdb re-called the multiplex PCR reads with MiXCR, one entry per CDR3 protein. Here the sample spans 540,000 or so distinct CDR3 sequences, 15% to 18% being singletons. Patients between 18 and 65 years old had hyperthyroidism, newly diagnosed and lasting under 2 months. Uncontrolled infections, other autoimmune diseases, pregnancy or lactation led to exclusion of patients. Used for diagnoses were clinical symptoms, serum thyroxine and TRAb, thyroid ultrasound and orbital computed tomography. An approximately 10 ml volume of fresh peripheral blood provided the PBMCs. This receptor was identified in a woman aged 25 to 39 with Graves' hyperthyroidism. The material sequenced was blood.

CDR3 nucleotides: TGTGCCAGCTCACCATCTCAAGAAAATGAGCAGTTCTTC. Translated, it gives CASSPSQENEQFF. The chain recombines TRBV18 with TRBJ2-1; D call uncertain. Trimming stripped 2 bases from V and 7 bases from J, with 9 bases between. This CDR3 is 13 amino acids long. CDR1 is KGHSH and CDR2 is LQKENI in the germline V gene. The whole variable domain, remainder taken from reference TRBV18 and TRBJ2-1, is NAGVMQNPRHLVRRRGQEARLRCSPMKGHSHVYWYRQLPEEGLKFMVYLQKENIIDESGMPKERFSAEFPKEGPSILRIQQVVRGDSAAYFCASSPSQENEQFFGPGTRLTVL.